This TCR beta chain was identified during a study of shared clonotypes between healthy human individuals. Generated by immunoSEQ multiplex PCR, the TCRdb table keeps only in-frame clones and is missing some. The table includes some 1,100,000 clones, approximately 80% detected once. Germline CDR1 reads KGHSH; CDR2 reads LQKENI. The CDR3 length is 13 residues. V gave up 3 bases and J gave up 7 bases; unmatched junction bases: 6. The chain employs TRBV18 and TRBJ2-7; 7 positions match TRBD1. Specimen: memory CD4+ T cells from PBMCs. Subset in this sample: CD45RA-negative fraction. This receptor was identified in a man younger than 35 in good health. Some clones in this sample may be carry-over from other donors' samples. The CDR3, as DNA: TGTGCCAGCTCACCCTCGGACAGGACAGAGCAGTACTTC. Amino acid sequence: CASSPSDRTEQYF.